Listed below are T cell receptor beta chains from one sample, sequenced in a study of T cell repertoires in ileal Crohn's disease. Generated by immunoSEQ multiplex PCR, the TCRdb table keeps only in-frame clones and is missing some. The sample includes some 15,000 clones, about 66% of them seen just once. Material: ileal tissue. Receptors originate from an adult with Crohn's disease. Both conserved end residues are part of each CDR3. D genes are given only for firm matches. The listing skips clone size in some rows; elsewhere it reads once, few, many or a size class.

len: 14
d_gene: TRBD1
j_gene: TRBJ2-7
v_gene: TRBV6-5
abundance: few
CDR3aa: CASSAWTGGYEQYF
CDR3nt: TGTGCCAGCAGTGCGTGGACAGGGGGTTACGAGCAGTACTTC

len: 16
d_gene: TRBD1
j_gene: TRBJ1-1
v_gene: TRBV6-5
abundance: once
CDR3aa: CASSYVQGAKNTEAFF
CDR3nt: TGTGCCAGCAGTTACGTGCAGGGGGCAAAGAACACTGAAGCTTTCTTT

len: 14
d_gene: TRBD2
j_gene: TRBJ2-3
v_gene: TRBV5-1
abundance: -
CDR3aa: CASSLVGGPDTQYF
CDR3nt: TGCGCCAGCAGCTTGGTGGGAGGGCCAGATACGCAGTATTTT

len: 14
d_gene: -
j_gene: TRBJ1-5
v_gene: TRBV5-6
abundance: -
CDR3aa: CASSLAGGYQPQHF
CDR3nt: TGTGCCAGCAGCTTGGCCGGGGGATACCAGCCCCAGCATTTT

len: 14
d_gene: -
j_gene: TRBJ2-7
v_gene: TRBV6-8
abundance: -
CDR3aa: CASSLDSVSYEQYF
CDR3nt: TGTGCCAGCAGTTTGGACAGTGTTTCCTACGAGCAGTACTTC

len: 15
d_gene: TRBD1
j_gene: TRBJ1-3
v_gene: TRBV7-2
abundance: -
CDR3aa: CASSIGQGSGNTIYF
CDR3nt: TGTGCCAGCAGCATAGGACAGGGTTCCGGAAACACCATATATTTT

len: 15
d_gene: -
j_gene: TRBJ1-3
v_gene: TRBV11-2
abundance: once
CDR3aa: CASSTRGFDWNTIYF
CDR3nt: TGTGCCAGCAGTACTAGGGGGTTTGATTGGAACACCATATATTTT

len: 14
d_gene: -
j_gene: TRBJ1-3
v_gene: TRBV27
abundance: few
CDR3aa: CASSGQPSGNTIYF
CDR3nt: TGTGCCAGCAGCGGACAGCCCTCTGGAAACACCATATATTTT

len: 15
d_gene: TRBD1
j_gene: TRBJ1-6
v_gene: TRBV2
abundance: -
CDR3aa: CASSLRDSLYSPLHF
CDR3nt: TGTGCCAGCAGTCTCCGGGACAGCCTCTATTCACCCCTCCACTTT

len: 13
d_gene: -
j_gene: TRBJ1-2
v_gene: TRBV6-1
abundance: -
CDR3aa: CASSGNIVYGYTF
CDR3nt: TGTGCCAGCAGTGGTAACATTGTGTATGGCTACACCTTC

len: 13
d_gene: -
j_gene: TRBJ1-1
v_gene: TRBV19
abundance: -
CDR3aa: CASSGTFNTEAFF
CDR3nt: TGTGCCAGTTCAGGGACTTTCAACACTGAAGCTTTCTTT

len: 14
d_gene: -
j_gene: TRBJ2-7
v_gene: TRBV15
abundance: -
CDR3aa: CATSRRDSGGEQYF
CDR3nt: TGTGCCACCAGCAGGCGGGACAGCGGTGGCGAGCAGTACTTC

len: 14
d_gene: -
j_gene: TRBJ1-2
v_gene: TRBV9
abundance: -
CDR3aa: CASSRETGNYGYTF
CDR3nt: TGTGCCAGCAGCAGGGAGACAGGAAACTATGGCTACACCTTC

len: 13
d_gene: -
j_gene: TRBJ2-1
v_gene: TRBV19
abundance: -
CDR3aa: CATDAGSYNEQFF
CDR3nt: TGTGCCACCGACGCGGGCTCCTACAATGAGCAGTTCTTC

len: 13
d_gene: -
j_gene: TRBJ1-2
v_gene: TRBV5-1
abundance: -
CDR3aa: CASSLRYNYGYTF
CDR3nt: TGCGCCAGCAGCTTACGGTACAACTATGGCTACACCTTC

len: 15
d_gene: TRBD2
j_gene: TRBJ2-1
v_gene: TRBV6-4
abundance: -
CDR3aa: CASSELAGDYNEQFF
CDR3nt: TGTGCCAGCAGCGAACTAGCGGGGGATTACAATGAGCAGTTCTTC

len: 13
d_gene: -
j_gene: TRBJ1-5
v_gene: TRBV4-1
abundance: -
CDR3aa: CASSQDEQQPQHF
CDR3nt: TGCGCCAGCAGCCAAGACGAACAACAGCCCCAGCATTTT

len: 15
d_gene: TRBD2
j_gene: TRBJ2-7
v_gene: TRBV9
abundance: -
CDR3aa: CASSVGASGVREQYF
CDR3nt: TGTGCCAGCAGCGTAGGGGCTAGCGGGGTCCGCGAGCAGTACTTC

len: 13
d_gene: -
j_gene: TRBJ1-4
v_gene: TRBV28
abundance: -
CDR3aa: CASSRTINEKLFF
CDR3nt: TGTGCCAGTTCGCGGACTATAAATGAAAAACTGTTTTTT

len: 13
d_gene: -
j_gene: TRBJ2-1
v_gene: TRBV2
abundance: -
CDR3aa: CASSREHYNEQFF
CDR3nt: TGTGCCAGCAGTCGGGAACACTACAATGAGCAGTTCTTC

len: 14
d_gene: -
j_gene: TRBJ2-3
v_gene: TRBV6-5
abundance: -
CDR3aa: CASSYSAGTDTQYF
CDR3nt: TGTGCCAGCAGTTACTCGGCCGGGACAGATACGCAGTATTTT

len: 15
d_gene: -
j_gene: TRBJ2-5
v_gene: TRBV4-1
abundance: -
CDR3aa: CASSQEWRPQGTQYF
CDR3nt: TGCGCCAGCAGCCAAGAATGGCGGCCCCAAGGGACCCAGTACTTC